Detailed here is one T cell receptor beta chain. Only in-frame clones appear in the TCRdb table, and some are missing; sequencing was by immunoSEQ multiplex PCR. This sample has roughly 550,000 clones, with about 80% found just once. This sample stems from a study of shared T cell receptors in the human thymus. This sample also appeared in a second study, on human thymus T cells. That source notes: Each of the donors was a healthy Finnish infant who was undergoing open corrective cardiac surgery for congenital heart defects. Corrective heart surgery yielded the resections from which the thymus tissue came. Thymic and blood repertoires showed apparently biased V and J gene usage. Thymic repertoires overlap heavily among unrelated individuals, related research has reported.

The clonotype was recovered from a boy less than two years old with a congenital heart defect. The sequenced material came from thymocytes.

The CDR3 protein is CASSEATDRGGYEQYF. The CDR3 DNA is TGTGCCAGCAGTGAAGCGACGGACAGGGGGGGATACGAGCAGTACTTC. The rearrangement uses TRBV6-1 and TRBJ2-7, with 10 nucleotides matching TRBD1. The CDR3 consists of 16 residues. Trimming at V came to 0 bases and at J to 4 bases, leaving 6 bases not matched to a gene. CDR1 and CDR2 (germline): MNHNS, SASEGT.